This T cell receptor (beta chain) emerged from a study of PD-1 blockade in classical Hodgkin lymphoma. Measured with immunoSEQ multiplex PCR; TCRdb has only the in-frame clones, and not every one. The table has about 110,000 clones, approximately 90% seen once. This CDR3 is 15 amino acids long. Germline values: CDR1 MNHNS, CDR2 SASEGT. Trimming left V 2 bases short and J 3 bases short, with 13 bases between. Every patient experienced relapse after autologous stem cell transplantation, and brentuximab vedotin exposure varied. This chain uses TRBV6-1 with TRBJ1-1; TRBD1 might be the D (6 bases). The sample in question was peripheral blood mononuclear cells (PBMCs), obtained before the second cycle of nivolumab. The receptor was derived from a human donor with classical Hodgkin lymphoma. The CDR3 protein is CASSEPGASDTEAFF. The CDR3 DNA is TGTGCCAGCAGTGAACCAGGGGCGTCGGACACTGAAGCTTTCTTT.